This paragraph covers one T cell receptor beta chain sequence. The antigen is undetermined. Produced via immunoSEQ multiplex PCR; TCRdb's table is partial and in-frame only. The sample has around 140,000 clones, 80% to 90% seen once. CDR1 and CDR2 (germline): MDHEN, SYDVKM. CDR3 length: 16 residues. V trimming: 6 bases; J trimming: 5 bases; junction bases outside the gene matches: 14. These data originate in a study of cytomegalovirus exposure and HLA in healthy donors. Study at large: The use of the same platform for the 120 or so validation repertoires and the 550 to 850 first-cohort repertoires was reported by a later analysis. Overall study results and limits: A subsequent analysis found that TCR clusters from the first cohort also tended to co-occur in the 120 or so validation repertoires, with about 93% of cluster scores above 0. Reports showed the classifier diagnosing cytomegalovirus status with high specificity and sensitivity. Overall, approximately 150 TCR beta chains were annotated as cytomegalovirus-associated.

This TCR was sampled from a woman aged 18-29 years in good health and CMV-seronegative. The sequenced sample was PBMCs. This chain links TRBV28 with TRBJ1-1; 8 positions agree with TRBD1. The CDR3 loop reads CASSPGQGFVGTEAFF. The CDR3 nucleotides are TGTGCCAGCAGCCCCGGACAGGGCTTTGTAGGGACTGAAGCTTTCTTT.